This TCR beta chain was captured by sequencing in a study of blood T cell repertoires in COVID-19. Original analysis: Cell counts per sample came from amplifying reference gene primers. Sequenced by immunoSEQ multiplex PCR; TCRdb stores in-frame clones only, minus some. Clonal size and the V and J genes are those of that table, whereas D and trimming came from the DNA. The profile covers about 170,000 clones, with roughly 90% appearing a single time and 1.5% to 2% taken by the ten largest. The CDR3 runs 14 residues. With 5 bases removed from V and 4 bases from J, the gap between germline ends came to 14 bases. Per germline, CDR1 SNHLY and CDR2 FYNNEI.

The TCR sequence derives from a woman aged 45 to 65 with acute or convalescent COVID-19. The sequencing sample was made of peripheral blood. This chain links TRBV2 with TRBJ1-1; tentative D call: TRBD1 (6 bases). DNA of the CDR3: TGTGCCAGCAGTCCCCTCGCGGGGGCCACTGAAGCTTTCTTT. Protein sequence: CASSPLAGATEAFF.